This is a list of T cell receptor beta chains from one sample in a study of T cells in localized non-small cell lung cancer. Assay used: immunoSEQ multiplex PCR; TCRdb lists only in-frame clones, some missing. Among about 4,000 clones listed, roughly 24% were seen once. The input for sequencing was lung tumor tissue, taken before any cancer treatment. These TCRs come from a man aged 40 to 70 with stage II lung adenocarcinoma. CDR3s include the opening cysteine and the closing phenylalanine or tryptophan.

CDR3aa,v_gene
CASSVDSVAYGYTF,TRBV9
CASSYTSPRDNNEQFF,TRBV6-8
CASSESTEDQAFF,TRBV10-2
CASSEQHRTGELFF,TRBV10-2
CASSLVGGTQADTQYF,TRBV5-1
CASRGRSNEKLFF,TRBV6-8
CASSLTTGLPLNTGELFF,TRBV28
CASSLVHRGEEQYF,TRBV5-1
CASRPGQEDHSEGSYEQYF,TRBV10-1
CASGIQGAAKNIQYF,TRBV12-5
CASSQLLPGDRDYGYTF,TRBV11-3
CASSSILGVRYGYTF,TRBV19
CASSLRRGFNQPQHF,TRBV19
CAISLGQYNEQFF,TRBV10-3
CASSTNLAGANYNEQFF,TRBV11-3
CAISMGDRGTGANVLTF,TRBV27
CASSVDPRAGTNEKLFF,TRBV5-1
CASSRDSYNEQFF,TRBV6-8
CASSLSDGGGDTQYF,TRBV5-1
CASSPANFNTEAFF,TRBV18
CATSRGDTRDEQFF,TRBV15
CASSTTTGQGQNEKLFF,TRBV19
CASIRAGGTDTQYF,TRBV6-8
CASSPTSGESTDTQYF,TRBV6-7
CASSPPAGELFF,TRBV9
CAVGLGTTDGGNEQFF,TRBV30
CASSFFRGRGETQYF,TRBV28
CSVGTAYNEQFF,TRBV29-1
CASQKRGHYGYTF,TRBV6-8
CASSYGGTEAF,TRBV6-4
CASSPGTKGSPLHF,TRBV18
CASSDNGVSYEQYF,TRBV10-2
CASSGGSDEKLFF,TRBV19
CASSIWGLDTEAFF,TRBV19
CASSPELGGYTEAFF,TRBV11-3
CASSERGIGYTF,TRBV10-2
CASSLRTGGVRMDTEAFF,TRBV5-1
CASSQAGGNYGYTF,TRBV1
CASSNTDGAQEVNEQYF,TRBV6-8
CASSLWGGITNEKLFF,TRBV7-5
CAISESAGAGDTQYF,TRBV10-3
CASSYAGQGITDTQYF,TRBV6-7
CASSVGGAYTGELFF,TRBV5-1
CAWRGTGFNSPLHF,TRBV30
CASSVAGTPQETQYF,TRBV9
CAWSLSGNTEAFF,TRBV30
CASRPDRGDNQPQHF,TRBV6-8
CASSSRGVNEAFF,TRBV7-8
CASSDGHSGNTIYF,TRBV6-8
CAGQGIYGYTF,TRBV12-5
CASKNLGRMDQPQHF,TRBV19
CASSLGQDGNTIYF,TRBV5-1
CASSEYGLMAEAFF,TRBV25-1
CSVPAANTGELFF,TRBV29-1
CASSPRGGQETQYF,TRBV21-1
CASPGGATNEKLFF,TRBV10-3
CAWSVRNTGELFF,TRBV30
CASSEHPGQGYGYTF,TRBV9